Sequencing of this TCR beta chain was carried out in a study of T cells in Graves' hyperthyroidism and ophthalmopathy. Points from the study as a whole: Expanded thyroid clonotypes (above 0.001) were mostly also found in blood. Ophthalmopathy onset followed model prediction by a median approximately six months.

CDR1 and CDR2 from the germline V gene are MNHEY and SMNVEV (reference sequence). The CDR3 covers 14 residues. V was clipped by 3 bases and J by 2 bases, with 11 bases between them. Authors of the study amplified TCR beta CDR3 regions from RNA transcripts. When the TCR CDR3 underwent first-round RT-PCR, the HTBI primer set was used. TCRdb processed the multiplex PCR reads anew with MiXCR; each CDR3 protein has one entry. The table shows 490,000 or so distinct CDR3 sequences, with under 25% occurring only once. Criteria for exclusion of patients were uncontrolled infection, other autoimmune disease, pregnancy or lactation. As to this clonotype: Its antigen remains unidentified.

This sequence originates from a woman aged 70-85 years with Graves' ophthalmopathy. The sequenced sample consisted of blood. This chain links TRBV27 with TRBJ2-7, with D possibly being TRBD1 or TRBD2 (5 bases each). The CDR3 nucleotides are TGTGCCAGCAGTTTGAGTCGGGGACCCTACGAGCAGTACTTC. Translated: CASSLSRGPYEQYF.